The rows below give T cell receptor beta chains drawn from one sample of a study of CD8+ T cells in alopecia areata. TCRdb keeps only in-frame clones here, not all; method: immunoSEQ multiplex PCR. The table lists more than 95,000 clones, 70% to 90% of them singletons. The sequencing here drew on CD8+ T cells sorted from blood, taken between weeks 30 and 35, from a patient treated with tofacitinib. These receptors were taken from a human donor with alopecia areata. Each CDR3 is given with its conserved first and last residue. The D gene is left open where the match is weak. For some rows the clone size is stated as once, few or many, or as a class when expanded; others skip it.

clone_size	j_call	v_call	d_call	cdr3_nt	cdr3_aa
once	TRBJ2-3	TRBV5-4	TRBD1	TGTGCCAGCAGCTTTTGGACCGGGACAGGGATAACAGATACGCAGTATTTT	CASSFWTGTGITDTQYF
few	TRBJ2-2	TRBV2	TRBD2	TGTGCCAGCAGTAAGCGGGAGCTCACCGGGGAGCTGTTTTTT	CASSKRELTGELFF
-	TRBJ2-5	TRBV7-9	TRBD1	TGTGCCAGCAGCTTAGCGGACAGGGGAGTGAAGACCCAGTACTTC	CASSLADRGVKTQYF
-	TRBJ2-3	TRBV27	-	TGTGCCAGCAGTTTTAATGAGGTCGCAGATACGCAGTATTTT	CASSFNEVADTQYF
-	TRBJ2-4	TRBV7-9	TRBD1	TGTGCCAGCAGCTTCCCCCCCGGGACAGGGGGCAAGAAGGAGGACATTCAGTACTTC	CASSFPPGTGGKKEDIQYF
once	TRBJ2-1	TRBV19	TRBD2	TGTGCCAGTAGCGCGGGAGGGGACTACAATGAGCAGTTCTTC	CASSAGGDYNEQFF
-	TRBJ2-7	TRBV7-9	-	TGTGCCAGCAGCTTAGTTACGGGGCACTACGAGCAGTACTTC	CASSLVTGHYEQYF
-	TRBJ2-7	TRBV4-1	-	TGCGCCAGCAGCCAAAGGGGGAGGGTCTACGAGCAGTACTTC	CASSQRGRVYEQYF
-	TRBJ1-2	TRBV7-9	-	TGTGCCAGCAGCTTAGAGAGAGGGCCGATTGCCTATGGCTACACCTTC	CASSLERGPIAYGYTF
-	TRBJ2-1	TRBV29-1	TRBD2	TGCAGCGTTGGACTAGCGGGGCCTACCGGGCAGTTCTTC	CSVGLAGPTGQFF
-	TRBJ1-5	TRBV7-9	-	TGTGCCAGCAGCATGGACAGCTATCAGCCCCAGCATTTT	CASSMDSYQPQHF
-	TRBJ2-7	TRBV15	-	TGTGCCACCAGTACCGGAGCGGGCTCCTACGAGCAGTACTTC	CATSTGAGSYEQYF
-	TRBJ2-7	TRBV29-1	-	TGCAGCGTTGAAGATACCGAGAGCTCCTACGAGCAGTACTTC	CSVEDTESSYEQYF
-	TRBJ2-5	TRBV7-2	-	TGTGCCAGCAGCTCGGACACGGGGCGGTACTTC	CASSSDTGRYF
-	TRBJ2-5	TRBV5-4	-	TGTGCCAGCAGCTTCTCGATGGAAGAGACCCAGTACTTC	CASSFSMEETQYF
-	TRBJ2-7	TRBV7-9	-	TGTGCCAGCAGCTCTCCTACGGACGGATTCCTTCTCGACGAGCAGTACTTC	CASSSPTDGFLLDEQYF
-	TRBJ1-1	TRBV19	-	TGTGCCAGTAGGCTCTCGACAATCCCTTTGGGCACTGAAGCTTTCTTT	CASRLSTIPLGTEAFF
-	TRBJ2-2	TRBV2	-	TGTGCCAGCAGTTCAAAGACAGGGAACACCGGGGAGCTGTTTTTT	CASSSKTGNTGELFF
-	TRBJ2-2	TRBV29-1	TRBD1	TGCAGCGTGGCGGACAGGGGTCACACCGGGGAGCTGTTTTTT	CSVADRGHTGELFF
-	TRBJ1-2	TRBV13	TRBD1	TGTGCCAGCAGCATACTTGCGACAGGGGGCGCAGTAGGCTACACCTTC	CASSILATGGAVGYTF
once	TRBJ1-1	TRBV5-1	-	TGCGCCAGCAGCTTGGGGGCCATGAACACTGAAGCTTTCTTT	CASSLGAMNTEAFF
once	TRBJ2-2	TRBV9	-	TGTGCCAGCAGCCCCGTTCTGAGGACAGATAACACCGGGGAGCTGTTTTTT	CASSPVLRTDNTGELFF
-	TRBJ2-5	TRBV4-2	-	TGTGCCAGCAGCCCCGAGGGAGAGACCCAGTACTTC	CASSPEGETQYF
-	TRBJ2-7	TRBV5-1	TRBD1	TGCGCCAGCAGCCCAGGGACAGCGTGGGAGCAGTACTTC	CASSPGTAWEQYF
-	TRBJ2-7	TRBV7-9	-	TGTGCCAGCAGCTTGGAACCTGGGACCTCCTACGAGCAGTACTTC	CASSLEPGTSYEQYF
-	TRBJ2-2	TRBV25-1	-	TGTGCCAGCAGTAGTTTCAGGCAGTCGAACACCGGGGAGCTGTTTTTT	CASSSFRQSNTGELFF
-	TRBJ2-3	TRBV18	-	TGTGCCAGCTCCCAAGCGGGCAGCACAGATACGCAGTATTTT	CASSQAGSTDTQYF
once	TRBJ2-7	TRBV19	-	TGTGCCAGTGATCCGGGATCCTCCTACGAGCAGTACTTC	CASDPGSSYEQYF
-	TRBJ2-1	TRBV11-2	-	TGTGCCAGCAGCTTAACGGGGAGGCGGCAGTTCTTC	CASSLTGRRQFF
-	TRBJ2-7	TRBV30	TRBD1	TGTGCCTGGAGTAGAAGGGGGCCACTCGACGAGCAGTACTTC	CAWSRRGPLDEQYF
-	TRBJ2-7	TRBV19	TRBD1	TGTGCCAGTAGTTCCCCCCAGGGACAGCATCTCTACGAGCAGTACTTC	CASSSPQGQHLYEQYF
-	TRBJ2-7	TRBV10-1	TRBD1	TGCGCCAGCACCCTCAAAAGAAGACAGGGAGACGAGCAGTACTTC	CASTLKRRQGDEQYF